The 13 T cell receptor beta chains below all came from one sample that was sequenced in a study of blood T cell repertoires in COVID-19. The repertoire was sequenced with immunoSEQ multiplex PCR; TCRdb's copy has only in-frame clones and lacks some. The repertoire holds 90,000 to 130,000 clones, with around 82% as singletons. The sequenced sample was peripheral blood. The receptors originated from a woman aged 55-69 years with acute or convalescent COVID-19.

The gene calls are TRBV5-4 and TRBJ1-2; the match to TRBD1 covers 11 bases. V lost 4 bases to trimming and J lost 7 bases; unmatched junction nucleotides: 6. The CDR3 is 14 residues long. Germline lookup yields CDR1 SGHNT and CDR2 YYREEE (reference sequence). CDR3 amino acids: CASSPMGTGGGYTF. The CDR3 DNA reads TGTGCCAGCAGCCCTATGGGGACAGGGGGTGGCTACACCTTC.

This clone appeared a single time. The rearrangement links TRBV24-1 to TRBJ2-5; possibly TRBD1 for D (5 bases). The CDR3 has 15 residues. Per the germline V gene, CDR1 is KGHDR and CDR2 is SFDVKD. V dropped 6 bases and J dropped 5 bases, with 18 bases sitting between them. CDR3 in amino acids: CATSQGSGELETQYF. CDR3 sequence (DNA): TGTGCCACCAGTCAGGGATCAGGAGAACTGGAGACCCAGTACTTC.

This clone showed up just once. This chain uses TRBV7-9 with TRBJ1-3; D is unclear. The germline V gene encodes CDR1 SEHNR and CDR2 FQNEAQ (reference sequence). The length of the CDR3 is 16 residues. Trimming removed 2 bases from V and 0 bases from J, with 11 bases in between. CDR3 amino acids: CASSLFRHSSGNTIYF. Written as DNA, the CDR3 is TGTGCCAGCAGCTTATTCCGACATAGCTCTGGAAACACCATATATTTT.

The chain links TRBV28 to TRBJ1-1; D gene uncertain. The V and J ends lost 2 bases and 4 bases respectively, with 11 bases between them. The CDR3 consists of 14 residues. Germline V gives CDR1 MDHEN, CDR2 SYDVKM. The CDR3 DNA is TGTGCCAGCAGTTTAGATCTTGCAGGCACTGAAGCTTTCTTT. As protein: CASSLDLAGTEAFF.

The chain joins TRBV30 to TRBJ2-3; 13 positions match TRBD2. CDR1 is GTSNPN and CDR2 is SVGIG in the germline V gene (reference sequence). The V segment lost 4 bases and the J segment 8 bases; nucleotides outside the gene matches: 9. The length of the CDR3 is 15 residues. The CDR3 spells CAWTIRTSGGGTQYF. CDR3 nucleotides: TGTGCCTGGACTATCCGGACTAGCGGGGGAGGTACGCAGTATTTT.

The V gene is TRBV15, the J gene TRBJ1-1, with TRBD1 matching 7 bases. V was clipped by 5 bases and J by 8 bases; unmatched bases: 14. Germline CDR1 LNHNV, CDR2 YYDKDF (reference sequence). The CDR3 is made up of 15 amino acids. CDR3: CATSPRGRQGLEAFF. DNA of the CDR3: TGTGCCACCAGCCCGAGGGGGAGACAGGGTTTGGAAGCTTTCTTT.

The V call is TRBV19, the J call TRBJ2-7; weak D call: TRBD1 (6 bases). This CDR3 region has 14 residues. Trimming removed 5 bases from V and 0 bases from J, with 11 bases in between. Germline-derived CDR1 and CDR2 are LNHDA and SQIVND (reference sequence). CDR3 DNA sequence: TGTGCCAGTAGTCCGACGACAGGCTCCTACGAGCAGTACTTC. It is translated as CASSPTTGSYEQYF.

The chain employs TRBV9 and TRBJ1-2, with a tentative D call TRBD1 (6 bases). The V end lost 2 bases, the J end lost 2 bases, and 19 bases lay between the germline ends. Germline lookup yields CDR1 SGDLS and CDR2 YYNGEE. This CDR3 spans 17 amino acids. The CDR3 nucleotides are TGTGCCAGCAGCGTGGGGGCAATGGGACGGACAAACTATGGCTACACCTTC. Residues: CASSVGAMGRTNYGYTF.

The chain has TRBV7-9 and TRBJ2-2; a weak D match, TRBD2 (7 bases). The ends were cut back, 4 bases at V and 2 bases at J, with 14 bases in the middle. This CDR3 has 16 amino acids. From germline, CDR1 is SEHNR and CDR2 FQNEAQ (reference sequence). CDR3 nucleotides: TGTGCCAGCAGCTCTCCCACGGGGGGCAACACCGGGGAGCTGTTTTTT. This encodes CASSSPTGGNTGELFF.

V usage is TRBV30 and J usage is TRBJ2-1, with TRBD2 identical over 9 bases. Per the germline V gene, CDR1 is GTSNPN and CDR2 is SVGIG (reference sequence). The CDR3 has 16 amino acids. Trimming removed 3 bases from V and 5 bases from J; junction bases left unmatched: 11. The CDR3 DNA follows: TGTGCCTGGAGCGCCGGGACTAGCCTATCCCACAATGAGCAGTTCTTC. This translates into CAWSAGTSLSHNEQFF.

CDR3 nucleotides: TGTGCCAGCAGCAGGACAGGGGGTACGGGACCCCTCCACTTT. It is translated as CASSRTGGTGPLHF. The V call is TRBV13, the J call TRBJ1-6, with TRBD1 matching 10 bases. The germline gives CDR1 PRHDT, CDR2 FYEKMQ (reference sequence). The CDR3 runs to 14 residues. J was trimmed by 12 bases and V by 5 bases; bases with no gene match: 7.

In DNA, the CDR3 is TGTGCCAGCAGCTTTACTAGCGGGGTTGGAGATACGCAGTATTTT. Residues: CASSFTSGVGDTQYF. V is TRBV3-1 (or the pseudogene TRBV3-2) and J is TRBJ2-3; 10 bases are a match to TRBD2. Trimming at V came to 5 bases and at J to 5 bases, leaving 7 bases not matched to a gene. The CDR3 consists of 15 residues. The V gene's germline CDR1 is LGHDT and CDR2 YNNKEL (reference sequence).

The chain recombines TRBV28 with TRBJ1-2; 10 bases map to TRBD1. The CDR3 is 15 residues long. Germline lookup yields CDR1 MDHEN and CDR2 SYDVKM. V shed 6 bases, J shed 3 bases, and the junction held 7 bases outside the gene matches. The CDR3 is CASSPGQGGYYGYTF. CDR3 DNA sequence: TGTGCCAGCAGCCCTGGACAGGGGGGTTACTATGGCTACACCTTC.